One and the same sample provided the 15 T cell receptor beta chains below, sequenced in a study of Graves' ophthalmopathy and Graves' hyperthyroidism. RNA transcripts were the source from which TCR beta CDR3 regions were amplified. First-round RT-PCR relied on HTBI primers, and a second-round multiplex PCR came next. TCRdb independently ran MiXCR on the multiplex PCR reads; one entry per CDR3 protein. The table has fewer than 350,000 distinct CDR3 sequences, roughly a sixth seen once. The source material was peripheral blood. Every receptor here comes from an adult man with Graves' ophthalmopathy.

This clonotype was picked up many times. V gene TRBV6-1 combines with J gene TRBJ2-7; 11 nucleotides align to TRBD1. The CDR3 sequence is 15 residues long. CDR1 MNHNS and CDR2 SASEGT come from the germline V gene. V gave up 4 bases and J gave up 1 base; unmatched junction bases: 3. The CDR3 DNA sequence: TGTGCCAGCAGTGGATGGGACAGGGGGTCCTACGAGCAGTACTTC. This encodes CASSGWDRGSYEQYF.

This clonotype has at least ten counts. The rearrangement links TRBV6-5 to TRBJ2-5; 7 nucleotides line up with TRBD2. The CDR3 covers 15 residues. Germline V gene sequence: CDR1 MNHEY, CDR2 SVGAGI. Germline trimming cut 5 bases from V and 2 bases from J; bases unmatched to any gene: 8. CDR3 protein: CASSPAGDGQETQYF. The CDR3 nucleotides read TGTGCCAGCAGTCCGGCGGGGGACGGACAAGAGACCCAGTACTTC.

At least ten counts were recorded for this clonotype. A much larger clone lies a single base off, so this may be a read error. CDR3 DNA sequence: TGTGCCAGCAGAAGAACCTCGGAGCCCAACTATGGCTACGCCTTC. As protein: CASRRTSEPNYGYAF. The V gene is TRBV27, the J gene TRBJ1-2; D is uncertain. CDR3 size: 15 residues. CDR1 is MNHEY and CDR2 is SMNVEV in the germline V gene (reference sequence).

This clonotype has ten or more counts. The CDR3 reads CASSLGRTYEQYF. As DNA, the CDR3 is TGTGCCAGCAGTTTGGGACGTACCTACGAGCAGTACTTC. This chain joins TRBV11-2 and TRBJ2-7, with D perhaps assigned TRBD1 or TRBD2 (5 bases each). There are 13 residues in the CDR3. In germline, CDR1 is SGHAT, CDR2 FQNNGV. The germline V and J ends were trimmed by 6 bases and 2 bases, with 11 bases remaining between them.

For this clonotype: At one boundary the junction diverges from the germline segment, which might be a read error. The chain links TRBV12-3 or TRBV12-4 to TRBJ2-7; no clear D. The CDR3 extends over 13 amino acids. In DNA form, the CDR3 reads TGTGCCAGCAGTTTTGGGCAGAACTACGAGAAGTACTTC. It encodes CASSFGQNYEKYF.

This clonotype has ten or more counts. DNA of the CDR3: TGTGCCAGCTCACCATCGCCAGAAGAGACCCAGTACTTC. This codes for CASSPSPEETQYF. The rearrangement links TRBV18 to TRBJ2-5; D unclear. V lost 2 bases to trimming and J lost 3 bases, with 7 bases between them. This CDR3 is built from 13 residues. CDR1 is KGHSH, CDR2 LQKENI, per germline.

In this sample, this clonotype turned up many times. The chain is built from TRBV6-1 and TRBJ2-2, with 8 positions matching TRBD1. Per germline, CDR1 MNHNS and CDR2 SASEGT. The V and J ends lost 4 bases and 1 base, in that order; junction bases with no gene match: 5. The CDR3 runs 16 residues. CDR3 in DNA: TGTGCCAGCAGTGGCCTGGGACAGGAGAACACCGGGGAGCTGTTTTTT. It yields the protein CASSGLGQENTGELFF.

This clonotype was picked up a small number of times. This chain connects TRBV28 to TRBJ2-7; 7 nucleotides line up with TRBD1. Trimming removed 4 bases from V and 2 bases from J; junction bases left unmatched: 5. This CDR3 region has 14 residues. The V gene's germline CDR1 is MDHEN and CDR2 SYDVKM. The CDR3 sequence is CASSSGTDAYEQYF. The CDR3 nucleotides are TGTGCCAGCAGTTCCGGGACAGATGCCTACGAGCAGTACTTC.

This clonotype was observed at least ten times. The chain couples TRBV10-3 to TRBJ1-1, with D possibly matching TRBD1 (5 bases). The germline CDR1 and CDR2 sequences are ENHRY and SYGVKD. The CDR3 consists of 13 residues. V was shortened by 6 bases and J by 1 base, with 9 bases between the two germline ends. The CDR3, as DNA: TGTGCCATCAGATCGACAGAGAACACTGAAGCTTTCTTT. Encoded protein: CAIRSTENTEAFF.

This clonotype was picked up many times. The CDR3 DNA is TGTGCCAGCAGCCCTTCGGGACAGGGGGCGGCTGAAGCTTTCTTT. Its protein is CASSPSGQGAAEAFF. The chain uses TRBV3-1 and TRBJ1-1; 12 bases map to TRBD1. The ends lost 4 bases at V and 6 bases at J; junction bases unmatched: 6. This CDR3 region has 15 residues. The V gene's germline CDR1 is LGHDT and CDR2 YNNKEL (reference sequence). Drawing the rest from reference TRBV3-1 and TRBJ1-1, the complete variable domain is DTAVSQTPKYLVTQMGNDKSIKCEQNLGHDTMYWYKQDSKKFLKIMFSYNNKELIINETVPNRFSPKSPDKAHLNLHINSLELGDSAVYFCASSPSGQGAAEAFFGQGTRLTVV.

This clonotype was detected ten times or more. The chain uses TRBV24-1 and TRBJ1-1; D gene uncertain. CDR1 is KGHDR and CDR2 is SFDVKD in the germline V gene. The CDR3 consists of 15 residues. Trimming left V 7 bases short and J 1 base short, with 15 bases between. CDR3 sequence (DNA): TGTGCCACCAGACCCACGGGCCCCACGAACACTGAAGCTTTCTTT. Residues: CATRPTGPTNTEAFF.

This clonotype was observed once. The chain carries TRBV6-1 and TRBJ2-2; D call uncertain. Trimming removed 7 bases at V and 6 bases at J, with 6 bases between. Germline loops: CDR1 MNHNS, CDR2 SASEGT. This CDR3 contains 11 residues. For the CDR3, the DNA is TGTGCCAGCATGCAGGCCGGGGAGCTGTTTTTT. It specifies CASMQAGELFF.

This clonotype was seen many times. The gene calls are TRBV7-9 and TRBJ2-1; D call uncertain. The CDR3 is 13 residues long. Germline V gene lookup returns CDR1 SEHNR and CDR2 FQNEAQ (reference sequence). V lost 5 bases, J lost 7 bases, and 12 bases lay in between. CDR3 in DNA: TGTGCCAGCAGCCAGTCCGGGTGGAATGAGCAGTTCTTC. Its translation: CASSQSGWNEQFF. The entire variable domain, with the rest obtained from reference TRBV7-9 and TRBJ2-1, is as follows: DTGVSQNPRHKITKRGQNVTFRCDPISEHNRLYWYRQTLGQGPEFLTYFQNEAQLEKSRLLSDRFSAERPKGSFSTLEIQRTEQGDSAMYLCASSQSGWNEQFFGPGTRLTVL.

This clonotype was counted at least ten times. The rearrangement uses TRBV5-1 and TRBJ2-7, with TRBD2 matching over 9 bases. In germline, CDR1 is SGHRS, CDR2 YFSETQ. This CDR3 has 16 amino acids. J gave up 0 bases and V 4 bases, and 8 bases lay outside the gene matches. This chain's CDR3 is CASSRASGAASYEQYF. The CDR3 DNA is TGCGCCAGCAGCCGTGCTAGCGGGGCGGCCTCCTACGAGCAGTACTTC.

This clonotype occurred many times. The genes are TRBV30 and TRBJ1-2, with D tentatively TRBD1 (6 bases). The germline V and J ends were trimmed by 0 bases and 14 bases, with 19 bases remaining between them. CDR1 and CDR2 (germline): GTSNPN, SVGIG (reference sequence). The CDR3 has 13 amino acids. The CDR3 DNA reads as TGTGCCTGGAGTGTAGGTTACAGGGCCCCGAGGACCTTC. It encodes CAWSVGYRAPRTF.